The 2 T cell receptor beta chains presented below share a single source sample, sequenced in a study of liver allograft versus peripheral blood T cells. Overall study context: Comparative analysis was performed on T cell receptor repertoires from transplanted livers and from recipients' peripheral blood.

TCRdb recomputed calls from the reads with MiXCR, one row per CDR3 protein. Counted here are around 12,000 distinct CDR3 sequences, over 25% occurring once; the ten biggest clones make up 2.2%. These receptors were taken from a human patient who had a liver transplant. Some of these T cells may belong to the graft donor.

By proportion, this clonotype is medium-sized (0.01 to 0.1%). The CDR3, as DNA: TGTGCCAGCAGACCCCTTTCGACAGGAGAAGACTATGGCTACACCTTC. This encodes CASRPLSTGEDYGYTF. The chain combines TRBV6-5 with TRBJ1-2, with TRBD1 as a possible D gene (6 bases). V gave up 6 bases and J gave up 3 bases, with 20 bases separating them. CDR1 MNHEY and CDR2 SVGAGI come from the germline V gene. The CDR3 runs to 16 residues.

This clonotype is deemed medium-sized. The CDR3 protein is CAISESRGPNTEAFF. The CDR3 DNA reads as TGTGCCATCAGTGAGTCACGGGGCCCGAACACTGAAGCTTTCTTT. The genes are TRBV10-3 and TRBJ1-1; a possible D gene is TRBD1 (5 bases). Germline lookup yields CDR1 ENHRY and CDR2 SYGVKD. This CDR3 has 15 residues. Trimming pared 0 bases from V and 1 base from J, leaving 9 bases between.